Listed here are 20 T cell receptor beta chains from one sample, sequenced in a study of control samples from healthy donors and cancer patients (TCRdb year 2020). The library was obtained by the immunoSEQ multiplex PCR assay. Entries here come from immuneACCESS through TCRdb and include only in-frame sequences with V and J called. Some clones fail to appear in such tables; in the studies checked, an unresolved V gene covers under half of the shortfall, and the cause of the remainder is unknown. This sample lists roughly 120,000 clones; under 95% were detected once. About 1.5% of the sample is taken by the ten largest. Sequencing input: PBMCs. Receptors originate from a man aged 45 to 65 with head and neck cancer.

This CDR3 reads CASSYVGGRTDTQYF. The CDR3 nucleotides read TGTGCCAGCAGTTACGTGGGGGGCCGCACAGATACGCAGTATTTT. The chain links TRBV6-5 to TRBJ2-3; possibly TRBD1 or TRBD2 for D (6 bases each). Trimming took 2 bases from V and 1 from J, leaving 10 bases between them. Per the germline V gene, CDR1 is MNHEY and CDR2 is SVGAGI. The CDR3 runs to 15 residues.

This chain joins TRBV19 and TRBJ2-7; perhaps TRBD2 as D (6 bases). Trimming left V 4 bases short and J 0 bases short, with 13 bases between. The CDR3 covers 15 residues. Germline CDR1 LNHDA, CDR2 SQIVND (reference sequence). As DNA, the CDR3 is TGTGCCAGTAGTACCCCCGGGGGTAGCTCCTACGAGCAGTACTTC. Its protein is CASSTPGGSSYEQYF.

J is TRBJ1-1 and V is TRBV19, with 10 bases fitting TRBD1. Germline loops: CDR1 LNHDA, CDR2 SQIVND (reference sequence). The CDR3 runs to 15 residues. J was trimmed by 4 bases and V by 0 bases; bases with no gene match: 2. In DNA form, the CDR3 reads TGTGCCAGTAGTATAGACGGACAGGGGGGCACTGAAGCTTTCTTT. This codes for CASSIDGQGGTEAFF.

The genes are TRBV28 and TRBJ1-1; 7 bases map to TRBD1. CDR1 and CDR2 (germline): MDHEN, SYDVKM. CDR3 length: 14 amino acids. The trim removed 5 bases at V and 2 bases at J, leaving 5 bases unmatched. CDR3 amino acids: CASSLTGVNTEAFF. The CDR3 region has the DNA TGTGCCAGCAGTCTAACAGGGGTCAACACTGAAGCTTTCTTT.

This sequence joins TRBV5-5 and TRBJ2-7; the D is unclear. V was shortened by 1 base and J by 4 bases, with 6 bases between the two germline ends. The CDR3 is 12 residues long. Germline V gives CDR1 SGHKS, CDR2 YYEKEE (reference sequence). CDR3 in DNA: TGTGCCAGCAGCTTGTCCCAGTACGAGCAGTACTTC. Protein: CASSLSQYEQYF. The whole variable domain, filled in from reference TRBV5-5 and TRBJ2-7, reads DAGVTQSPTHLIKTRGQQVTLRCSPISGHKSVSWYQQVLGQGPQFIFQYYEKEERGRGNFPDRFSARQFPNYSSELNVNALLLGDSALYLCASSLSQYEQYFGPGTRLTVT.

J is TRBJ2-3 and V is TRBV6-4; weak D call: TRBD2 (6 bases). Germline loops: CDR1 MRHNA, CDR2 SNTAGT. V was trimmed by 7 bases and J by 1 base, leaving 21 bases between them. The CDR3 is 17 residues long. CDR3 protein: CASMRKRSGCRTDTQYF. CDR3 nucleotides: TGTGCCAGCATGAGGAAAAGGAGCGGGTGCCGCACAGATACGCAGTATTTT.

This clone was observed a handful of times. The chain is built from TRBV7-9 and TRBJ2-7, with D possibly matching TRBD1 (5 bases). Germline CDR1 SEHNR, CDR2 FQNEAQ (reference sequence). The CDR3 contains 14 residues. Trimming removed 5 bases from V and 2 bases from J, with 13 bases in between. The CDR3 region has the DNA TGTGCCAGCAGCCACCGGACGGACACCTACGAGCAGTACTTC. Translating gives CASSHRTDTYEQYF.

The chain has TRBV4-1 and TRBJ2-7, with D possibly being TRBD1 (5 bases). Germline V gene data show CDR1 as MGHRA and CDR2 as YSYEKL. V lost 3 bases, J lost 5 bases, and 11 bases lay in between. The CDR3 covers 13 residues. CDR3 in amino acids: CASSQYRGNEQYF. CDR3 DNA: TGCGCCAGCAGCCAGTATAGGGGTAACGAGCAGTACTTC.

The chain uses TRBV5-1 and TRBJ2-5, with TRBD1 matching over 9 bases. The germline V gene has CDR1 SGHRS and CDR2 YFSETQ. The V gene end was trimmed by 4 bases and the J gene end by 4 bases; junction bases not matched to a gene: 8. This CDR3 is built from 15 residues. The CDR3 coding sequence is TGCGCCAGCAGCCCGGGACAGGGCTTCCGAGAGACCCAGTACTTC. It yields the protein CASSPGQGFRETQYF.

This clone was counted once. The same CDR3 can be traced to other DNA sequences in this sample. Written as DNA, the CDR3 is TGTGCCAGCAGTTCACAGGGAGGGGACACTGAAGCTTTCTTT. Translation gives CASSSQGGDTEAFF. This rearrangement joins TRBV7-3 to TRBJ1-1, with a possible D match to TRBD1 (6 bases). The CDR3 covers 14 residues. The germline V gene has CDR1 SGHTA and CDR2 FQGTGA. V lost 6 bases and J 3 bases, leaving 14 bases between the germline ends.

The chain carries TRBV7-8 and TRBJ2-2; 11 positions agree with TRBD2. The V gene's germline CDR1 is SGHVS and CDR2 FQNEAQ. The V gene end was trimmed by 3 bases and the J gene end by 0 bases; junction bases not matched to a gene: 3. The CDR3 has 17 residues. The CDR3 bases are TGTGCCAGCAGCTTGGTAGCGGGGGGGGCGAACACCGGGGAGCTGTTTTTT. This sequence encodes CASSLVAGGANTGELFF.

The rearrangement links TRBV28 to TRBJ2-7, with D perhaps TRBD1 (6 bases). The CDR3 is 12 residues long. Germline V CDR1 and CDR2: MDHEN, SYDVKM. Trimming shortened V by 8 bases and J by 6 bases, and 14 bases separated the two germline ends. The DNA for the CDR3 is TGTGCCAGCCGGGGACAATTTGGCGAGCAGTACTTC. It codes for CASRGQFGEQYF.

The genes are TRBV29-1 and TRBJ2-5; D may be TRBD2 (5 bases). The V end lost 1 base, the J end lost 4 bases, and 10 bases lay between the germline ends. Per germline, CDR1 SQVTM and CDR2 ANQGSEA. The CDR3 has 13 amino acids. In DNA form, the CDR3 reads TGCAGCGTTGAAGGGGTAGCGAGAGAGACCCAGTACTTC. This encodes CSVEGVARETQYF.

This clone was counted once. The gene calls are TRBV12-3 or TRBV12-4 and TRBJ2-4; perhaps TRBD1 as D (6 bases). V lost 2 bases and J 7 bases, leaving 9 bases between the germline ends. The CDR3 sequence is 13 residues long. CDR3 sequence reads: CASSLQGRNIQYF. Written as DNA, the CDR3 is TGTGCCAGCAGTTTACAGGGGCGGAACATTCAGTACTTC.

The V and J genes are TRBV7-9 and TRBJ2-3; 12 bases align to TRBD2. The CDR3 totals 18 residues. The V and J ends lost 1 base and 0 bases, in that order; junction bases with no gene match: 5. Germline lookup yields CDR1 SEHNR and CDR2 FQNEAQ (reference sequence). CDR3 bases: TGTGCCAGCAGCTTAGGCTTTACTAGCGGGGGGAGCACAGATACGCAGTATTTT. Protein product: CASSLGFTSGGSTDTQYF.

The chain is built from TRBV24-1 and TRBJ1-3; no definite D call. The length of the CDR3 is 11 residues. In germline, CDR1 is KGHDR, CDR2 SFDVKD. Trimming pared 5 bases from V and 7 bases from J, leaving 5 bases between. CDR3 nucleotide sequence: TGTGCCACCAGTGTGACGAACACCATATATTTT. It specifies CATSVTNTIYF.

The chain uses TRBV7-2 and TRBJ2-3, with TRBD1 matching 10 bases. There are 14 residues in the CDR3. V was clipped by 5 bases and J by 4 bases; unmatched bases: 3. CDR1 and CDR2 from the germline V gene are SGHTA and FQGNSA. CDR3 amino acids: CASSRDRGADTQYF. The CDR3 DNA sequence: TGTGCCAGCAGCCGGGACAGGGGTGCAGATACGCAGTATTTT.

This chain joins TRBV3-1 (or the pseudogene TRBV3-2) and TRBJ2-6; D unclear. Deletions cut 7 bases from V and 4 bases from J, with 14 bases between. This CDR3 spans 15 amino acids. Per the germline V gene, CDR1 is LGHDT and CDR2 is YNNKEL (reference sequence). The CDR3 region is CASTLIRSGANVLTF. CDR3 DNA sequence: TGTGCCAGCACCCTCATCCGCTCGGGGGCCAACGTCCTGACTTTC.

V and J are TRBV7-6 and TRBJ2-1, with unresolved D. Trimming removed 5 bases at V and 7 bases at J, with 24 bases between. The CDR3 has 17 amino acids. CDR1 and CDR2 (germline): SGHVS, FNYEAQ. The chain's CDR3 is CASSDNHLVGRRNEQFF. CDR3 nucleotides: TGTGCCAGCAGCGACAACCATTTAGTAGGCCGCAGGAATGAGCAGTTCTTC. The whole variable domain, remainder taken from reference TRBV7-6 and TRBJ2-1, is GAGVSQSPRYKVTKRGQDVALRCDPISGHVSLYWYRQALGQGPEFLTYFNYEAQQDKSGLPNDRFSAERPEGSISTLTIQRTEQRDSAMYRCASSDNHLVGRRNEQFFGPGTRLTVL.

This clone was counted once. This sequence joins TRBV9 and TRBJ2-1; D may be TRBD1 (6 bases). This CDR3 spans 15 amino acids. V lost 1 base and J lost 6, with 14 bases in between. Looked up from germline, CDR1 is SGDLS and CDR2 is YYNGEE. CDR3 sequence (DNA): TGTGCCAGCAGCGTAAATTATGGGGGCCTCAATGAGCAGTTCTTC. Residues: CASSVNYGGLNEQFF.